The 19 T cell receptor beta chains reported below all come from one sample, sequenced in a study of T cells in Graves' hyperthyroidism and ophthalmopathy. The investigators amplified TCR beta CDR3 regions from RNA transcripts. The HTBI primer set served for first-round RT-PCR of the TCR CDR3. MiXCR was run by TCRdb on the multiplex PCR reads, yielding one entry per CDR3 protein. Of 600,000 to 700,000 distinct CDR3 sequences in the sample, 40% to 55% are singletons; the top ten hold less than 9%. Sample: peripheral blood or thyroid tissue (not recorded which). All receptors come from an adult man with Graves' disease, either hyperthyroidism or ophthalmopathy (not recorded which).

This rearrangement joins TRBV2 to TRBJ1-5; D not resolved. CDR1 and CDR2 (germline): SNHLY, FYNNEI. Trimming pared 6 bases from V and 11 bases from J, leaving 17 bases between. This CDR3 has 13 amino acids. The CDR3 is CASSGRKSPAQHF. CDR3 in DNA: TGTGCCAGCAGCGGACGGAAGTCCCCAGCCCAGCATTTT.

The chain combines TRBV10-3 with TRBJ2-7, with D perhaps matching TRBD1 (6 bases). CDR3 length equals 13 residues. From germline, CDR1 is ENHRY and CDR2 SYGVKD. The V gene lost 2 bases and the J gene lost 4 bases, with 9 bases spanning the gap. The CDR3 nucleotides are TGTGCCATCAGTGAGCGGACAGTTTACGAGCAGTACTTC. It is translated as CAISERTVYEQYF.

This chain links TRBV15 with TRBJ1-4; 7 nucleotides match TRBD1. Germline V lookup: CDR1 LNHNV, CDR2 YYDKDF (reference sequence). V shed 3 bases and J 4 bases; nucleotides not matched to a gene: 5. There are 15 residues in the CDR3. The DNA for the CDR3 is TGTGCCACCAGCAGCGAGGGACAGTATAATGAAAAACTGTTTTTT. Residues: CATSSEGQYNEKLFF.

This clonotype was picked up many times. CDR3 protein: CASSLVVRETQYF. CDR3 in DNA: TGTGCCAGCAGCTTAGTCGTTAGGGAGACCCAGTACTTC. V is TRBV7-8 and J is TRBJ2-5; D is ambiguous. The CDR3 has 13 residues. V was cut by 1 base and J by 5 bases, with 8 bases left in between. Germline V CDR1 and CDR2: SGHVS, FQNEAQ.

Note on this clonotype: A much larger clone is a single base away; this may be a read error. The V call is TRBV15, the J call TRBJ2-7; 9 positions match TRBD2. The CDR3 runs to 16 residues. The germline V gene encodes CDR1 LNHNV and CDR2 YYDKDF (reference sequence). The CDR3 reads CATSRDGAGGRYGQYF. The CDR3 DNA sequence: TGTGCCACCAGCAGAGATGGTGCGGGGGGGCGTTACGGGCAGTACTTC. Full variable domain (remainder filled in from reference TRBV15 and TRBJ2-7): DAMVIQNPRYQVTQFGKPVTLSCSQTLNHNVMYWYQQKSSQAPKLLFHYYDKDFNNEADTPDNFQSRRPNTSFCFLDIRSPGLGDTAMYLCATSRDGAGGRYGQYFGPGTRLTVT.

This chain connects TRBV9 to TRBJ1-4; TRBD1 matches 7 bases. CDR1 SGDLS and CDR2 YYNGEE come from the germline V gene. Unmatched junction bases numbered 2, after V lost 0 bases and J lost 6 bases. The CDR3 is 14 residues long. The CDR3 nucleotides read TGTGCCAGCAGCGTAGCAACAGGGGATGAAAAACTGTTTTTT. This translates into CASSVATGDEKLFF.

This clonotype was detected a few times. This chain uses TRBV7-2 with TRBJ2-7; D unresolved. Germline-derived CDR1 and CDR2 are SGHTA and FQGNSA. The V end was cut by 5 bases, the J end by 7 bases, with 15 bases between. This CDR3 comprises 13 residues. The DNA of the CDR3 is TGTGCCAGCAGCCCCTCCCCCACTGGTGAGCAGTACTTC. Translation: CASSPSPTGEQYF.

The sample holds a few counts of this clonotype. The chain is built from TRBV20-1 and TRBJ1-5, with no clear D. Trimming removed 0 bases from V and 1 base from J, with 7 bases in between. The germline V gene encodes CDR1 DFQATT and CDR2 SNEGSKA (reference sequence). The CDR3 has 14 residues. Here the CDR3 reads CSARDYASNQPQHF. The CDR3 nucleotides read TGCAGTGCTAGAGATTATGCCAGCAATCAGCCCCAGCATTTT.

This clonotype was picked up a small number of times. The chain recombines TRBV6-6 with TRBJ1-4; no clear D. Trimming removed 7 bases at V and 4 bases at J, with 13 bases between. The CDR3 length is 14 residues. Germline CDR1 reads MNHNY; CDR2 reads SVGAGI (reference sequence). The chain's CDR3 is CASTDRQDNEKLFF. The CDR3 DNA sequence: TGTGCCAGCACCGACCGGCAGGATAATGAAAAACTGTTTTTT.

The chain combines TRBV2 with TRBJ2-7; 9 nucleotides agree with TRBD2. The V gene's germline CDR1 is SNHLY and CDR2 FYNNEI. With 5 bases clipped from V and 7 bases from J, the junction kept 12 bases outside the gene matches. This CDR3 has 15 amino acids. Here the CDR3 reads CASSYSSGAWYEQYF. DNA of the CDR3: TGTGCCAGCAGTTACTCTAGCGGGGCGTGGTATGAGCAGTACTTC.

The sample holds many counts of this clonotype. The J gene is TRBJ2-5, the V gene TRBV7-9, with TRBD1 as a possible D gene (5 bases). This CDR3 comprises 13 residues. From germline, CDR1 is SEHNR and CDR2 FQNEAQ (reference sequence). V lost 5 bases to trimming and J lost 7 bases, with 14 bases between them. The CDR3 DNA reads TGTGCCAGCAGCCAGCAGGGTGTAGGGACCCAGTACTTC. This codes for CASSQQGVGTQYF.

This clonotype was counted many times. This chain joins TRBV29-1 and TRBJ1-2; D unclear. The CDR3 runs to 15 residues. The V gene lost 1 base and the J gene lost 1 base, with 13 bases spanning the gap. Germline V gene sequence: CDR1 SQVTM, CDR2 ANQGSEA. CDR3 nucleotide sequence: TGCAGCGTTGAAGCCCCTCCACGGGTTAACTATGGCTACACCTTC. This encodes CSVEAPPRVNYGYTF.

In this sample, this clonotype turned up a few times. Written as DNA, the CDR3 is TGTGCCAGCAGCTTACGGGGAAGGGCCACCGGCGCTGAAGCTTTCTTT. Amino acids: CASSLRGRATGAEAFF. The J gene is TRBJ1-1, the V gene TRBV7-9; no reliable D call. CDR3 length: 16 amino acids. V lost 2 bases and J lost 6, with 19 bases in between. CDR1 is SEHNR, CDR2 FQNEAQ, per germline (reference sequence).

V usage is TRBV7-6 and J usage is TRBJ2-5; D perhaps matches TRBD1 (5 bases). The J call is doubtful: the DNA matches TRBJ2-7 better. The germline CDR1 and CDR2 sequences are SGHVS and FNYEAQ. This CDR3 has 14 residues. The CDR3 bases are TGTGCCAGCAGCGCGCCCCCAGGGACCTACGAGCAGTACTTC. It encodes CASSAPPGTYEQYF.

The rearrangement joins TRBV27 to TRBJ1-1, with a possible D match to TRBD1 (6 bases). The CDR3 runs 12 residues. Trimming shortened V by 6 bases and J by 6 bases, and 11 bases separated the two germline ends. Germline CDR1 is MNHEY and CDR2 is SMNVEV (reference sequence). CDR3 nucleotide sequence: TGTGCCAGCAGAGGACAGATCGCTGAAGCTTTCTTT. Amino acid sequence: CASRGQIAEAFF.

V usage is TRBV29-1 and J usage is TRBJ1-1, with 10 positions matching TRBD1. Germline V gene data show CDR1 as SQVTM and CDR2 as ANQGSEA. The CDR3 length is 12 residues. This chain's CDR3 is CSARDRGPEAFF. In nucleotides, the CDR3 is TGCAGTGCTAGAGACAGGGGGCCTGAAGCTTTCTTT.

The V call is TRBV5-1, the J call TRBJ2-2, with D possibly being TRBD2 (6 bases). CDR1 and CDR2 (germline): SGHRS, YFSETQ. This CDR3 has 15 amino acids. V was pared by 4 bases and J by 4 bases, with 14 bases between. CDR3 sequence: CASSPWQGGTGELFF. The CDR3 nucleotides are TGCGCCAGCAGCCCCTGGCAGGGAGGCACCGGGGAGCTGTTTTTT.

DNA of the CDR3: TGTGCCATCAGTGAAGGACAGGGGCGAGGTAACACCATATATTTT. Protein product: CAISEGQGRGNTIYF. The gene calls are TRBV10-3 and TRBJ1-3, with TRBD1 matching over 9 bases. Trimming removed 3 bases from V and 7 bases from J; junction bases left unmatched: 7. Per germline, CDR1 ENHRY and CDR2 SYGVKD. The CDR3 consists of 15 residues.

This clonotype came up once. The chain carries TRBV10-3 and TRBJ1-2, with D possibly TRBD1 on 6 matching bases. Germline V lookup: CDR1 ENHRY, CDR2 SYGVKD. V shed 2 bases and J shed 4 bases, with 14 bases lying between them. This CDR3 region has 15 residues. Here the CDR3 DNA reads TGTGCCATCAGTGAGCCGCAGGGGAGAGGCTATGGCTACACCTTC. This codes for CAISEPQGRGYGYTF.